This T cell receptor beta chain was identified in a study of T-cell reconstitution after alpha-beta-depleted transplantation in children. Germline V CDR1 and CDR2: MNHNS, SASEGT. This CDR3 is built from 17 residues. V lost 8 bases and J lost 1, with 18 bases in between. A TCRbeta library incorporating unique molecular identifiers was prepared. TCRdb redid the calling of the PCR reads with MiXCR, one entry per CDR3 protein. Of some 240,000 distinct CDR3 sequences in the sample, 7.5% to 10% were seen once. In this sample, this clonotype turned up many times. The sample consisted of PBMCs from the stem cell graft donor, taken from the stem cell graft. This chain uses TRBV6-1 with TRBJ1-6, with D perhaps TRBD1 (5 bases). The receptor was isolated from a human donor who donated a stem cell graft to a child with SCID. CDR3 protein: CASGLTGLGSYNSPLHF. The CDR3 region has the DNA TGTGCCAGCGGACTTACGGGGCTGGGTTCCTATAATTCACCCCTCCACTTT.